Listed below are T cell receptor beta chains from one sample, sequenced in a study of T cells in Graves' hyperthyroidism and ophthalmopathy. TCRdb processed the multiplex PCR reads anew with MiXCR; each CDR3 protein has one entry. The sample shows roughly 580,000 distinct CDR3 sequences, 14% of them seen only once. The sequenced sample was blood. The receptors shown here come from a young woman with Graves' hyperthyroidism that later progressed to Graves' ophthalmopathy. Both conserved end residues are part of each CDR3. The D gene is left open where the match is weak. The size entry is marked missing in some rows and otherwise reads once, few, many or a size class.

j_gene: TRBJ2-5; d_gene: TRBD2; abundance: many; v_gene: TRBV30; CDR3aa: CAWRDGLAGAVETQYF; CDR3nt: TGTGCCTGGAGGGACGGACTAGCGGGAGCGGTAGAGACCCAGTACTTC
j_gene: TRBJ2-1; d_gene: TRBD1; abundance: many; v_gene: TRBV28; CDR3aa: CASSFWTGKGNEQFF; CDR3nt: TGTGCCAGCAGTTTCTGGACAGGGAAAGGAAATGAGCAGTTCTTC
j_gene: TRBJ2-7; d_gene: -; abundance: -; v_gene: TRBV27; CDR3aa: CASTGAGEQYF; CDR3nt: TGTGCCAGCACAGGGGCAGGCGAGCAGTACTTC
j_gene: TRBJ2-7; d_gene: TRBD2; abundance: -; v_gene: TRBV29-1; CDR3aa: CSVAVGTSNREQYF; CDR3nt: TGCAGCGTGGCCGTCGGGACTAGTAATCGCGAGCAGTACTTC
j_gene: TRBJ2-1; d_gene: TRBD1; abundance: -; v_gene: TRBV20-1; CDR3aa: CSASGTGYNEQFF; CDR3nt: TGCAGTGCTAGCGGGACAGGTTACAATGAGCAGTTCTTC
j_gene: TRBJ1-4; d_gene: -; abundance: many; v_gene: TRBV3-1; CDR3aa: CASSSTDGFNEKLFF; CDR3nt: TGTGCCAGCAGCTCGACGGACGGATTTAATGAAAAACTGTTTTTT
j_gene: TRBJ2-7; d_gene: -; abundance: -; v_gene: TRBV6-1; CDR3aa: CASTLSEPYEQYF; CDR3nt: TGTGCCAGCACCCTCTCTGAACCCTACGAGCAGTACTTC
j_gene: TRBJ2-7; d_gene: -; abundance: -; v_gene: TRBV7-9; CDR3aa: CASSKQGYHEQYF; CDR3nt: TGTGCCAGCAGCAAACAGGGCTATCACGAGCAGTACTTC
j_gene: TRBJ2-1; d_gene: TRBD1; abundance: few; v_gene: TRBV5-1; CDR3aa: CASSLTGGHEQFF; CDR3nt: TGCGCCAGCAGTCTAACAGGGGGTCATGAGCAGTTCTTC
j_gene: TRBJ2-4; d_gene: -; abundance: -; v_gene: TRBV28; CDR3aa: CASLPDFSLAKNIQYF; CDR3nt: TGTGCCAGCCTCCCGGACTTTTCGTTAGCCAAAAACATTCAGTACTTC
j_gene: TRBJ2-5; d_gene: -; abundance: few; v_gene: TRBV3-1; CDR3aa: CASSQDGAITQETQYF; CDR3nt: TGTGCCAGCAGCCAAGATGGAGCGATCACCCAAGAGACCCAGTACTTC
j_gene: TRBJ2-6; d_gene: -; abundance: many; v_gene: TRBV29-1; CDR3aa: CSVDVQGSGANVLTF; CDR3nt: TGCAGCGTTGACGTACAGGGCTCTGGGGCCAACGTCCTGACTTTC
j_gene: TRBJ1-5; d_gene: -; abundance: -; v_gene: TRBV2; CDR3aa: CASSGEGQRNQPQHF; CDR3nt: TGTGCCAGCAGTGGAGAGGGCCAGAGAAATCAGCCCCAGCATTTT
j_gene: TRBJ2-3; d_gene: -; abundance: few; v_gene: TRBV25-1; CDR3aa: CASSESVNTDTQYF; CDR3nt: TGTGCCAGCAGTGAATCGGTGAACACAGATACGCAGTATTTT
j_gene: TRBJ1-6; d_gene: -; abundance: few; v_gene: TRBV20-1; CDR3aa: CSATRGDNNSPLHF; CDR3nt: TGCAGTGCCACTCGGGGGGATAATAATTCACCCCTCCACTTT
j_gene: TRBJ2-1; d_gene: TRBD1; abundance: many; v_gene: TRBV24-1; CDR3aa: CATSDSGTGVSSEQFF; CDR3nt: TGTGCCACCAGTGATTCCGGGACAGGGGTATCCAGTGAGCAGTTCTTC
j_gene: TRBJ2-1; d_gene: TRBD2; abundance: -; v_gene: TRBV9; CDR3aa: CASSVGLAPSYNEQFF; CDR3nt: TGTGCCAGCAGCGTAGGACTAGCGCCTTCCTACAATGAGCAGTTCTTC
j_gene: TRBJ2-2; d_gene: -; abundance: few; v_gene: TRBV28; CDR3aa: CASIRGGELFF; CDR3nt: TGTGCCAGCATTCGAGGGGGGGAGCTGTTTTTT
j_gene: TRBJ2-5; d_gene: -; abundance: many; v_gene: TRBV12-3/TRBV12-4; CDR3aa: CASTSGEYQETQYF; CDR3nt: TGTGCCAGCACTTCAGGGGAGTACCAAGAGACCCAGTACTTC
j_gene: TRBJ1-1; d_gene: -; abundance: -; v_gene: TRBV12-3/TRBV12-4; CDR3aa: CASSFGGRASEAFF; CDR3nt: TGTGCCAGCAGTTTCGGTGGGCGGGCGTCCGAAGCTTTCTTT
j_gene: TRBJ1-4; d_gene: TRBD1; abundance: many; v_gene: TRBV28; CDR3aa: CASSLRDSLNEKLFF; CDR3nt: TGTGCCAGCAGTCTACGGGACAGCCTAAATGAAAAACTGTTTTTT
j_gene: TRBJ2-1; d_gene: TRBD1; abundance: many; v_gene: TRBV10-1; CDR3aa: CASSGQGQYNEQFF; CDR3nt: TGCGCCAGCAGTGGACAGGGGCAATACAATGAGCAGTTCTTC